Following are 23 T cell receptor beta chains from one sample sequenced in a study of shared clonotypes between healthy human individuals. Clones were read by immunoSEQ multiplex PCR, and TCRdb kept only the in-frame ones, dropping some. Found here are about 96,000 clones, 68% of them singletons; the top ten hold roughly 50%. Sequencing was performed on memory CD8+ T cells sorted from blood. Subset given: CD45RO+ cells pooled with CCR7-negative TemRA cells. The receptors here all came from a young man in good health.

This chain uses TRBV14 with TRBJ2-2, with 9 bases lining up with TRBD1. The V segment lost 6 bases and the J segment 1 base; nucleotides outside the gene matches: 3. CDR1 and CDR2 from the germline V gene are SGHDN and FVKESK. The CDR3 runs 15 residues. The CDR3 sequence is CASRPTGGNTGELFF. The CDR3 nucleotides read TGTGCCAGCAGACCGACAGGGGGGAACACCGGGGAGCTGTTTTTT.

This chain joins TRBV7-2 and TRBJ2-7; a possible D gene is TRBD2 (6 bases). The V and J ends lost 2 bases and 0 bases respectively, with 8 bases between them. CDR3 length equals 14 residues. Germline V CDR1 and CDR2: SGHTA, FQGNSA. The CDR3 spells CASSLSGGSYEQYF. CDR3 in DNA: TGTGCCAGCAGCTTATCCGGGGGCTCCTACGAGCAGTACTTC.

The CDR3 DNA reads as TGTGCCAGCTCACCGGCGGGAGGCCCCTATCAGCAGTACTTC. The encoded protein is CASSPAGGPYQQYF. The gene calls are TRBV18 and TRBJ2-7; 8 nucleotides align to TRBD2. Germline-derived CDR1 and CDR2 are KGHSH and LQKENI. V was clipped by 3 bases and J by 8 bases; unmatched bases: 9. This CDR3 spans 14 amino acids.

This clone was seen more than once but under ten times. The rearrangement uses TRBV6-5 and TRBJ1-1, with D hard to call. Germline CDR1 is MNHEY and CDR2 is SVGAGI. Trimming removed 0 bases at V and 4 bases at J, with 9 bases between. CDR3 length: 14 amino acids. CDR3 in amino acids: CASSYSILGTEAFF. The CDR3 nucleotides read TGTGCCAGCAGTTACTCGATTCTCGGCACTGAAGCTTTCTTT.

This clone was found once. The rearrangement links TRBV4-1 to TRBJ2-1; 10 nucleotides line up with TRBD2. The CDR3 loop spans 14 amino acids. CDR1 and CDR2 from the germline V gene are MGHRA and YSYEKL. V was pared by 2 bases and J by 7 bases, with 2 bases of the junction left unmatched. The CDR3 spells CASSQPGLANEQFF. The CDR3 nucleotides read TGCGCCAGCAGCCAACCGGGACTAGCGAATGAGCAGTTCTTC.

The chain employs TRBV7-6 and TRBJ2-7; 14 bases agree with TRBD2. J was trimmed by 3 bases and V by 0 bases; bases with no gene match: 10. Germline CDR1 SGHVS, CDR2 FNYEAQ. The CDR3 is made up of 19 amino acids. The CDR3 DNA reads as TGTGCCAGCAGCTTAGCAACTGGACTAGCGGGAGGAGGGAACTACGAGCAGTACTTC. This encodes CASSLATGLAGGGNYEQYF.

The chain employs TRBV25-1 and TRBJ2-3, with 10 positions matching TRBD1. This CDR3 contains 17 residues. The ends lost 4 bases at V and 3 bases at J; junction bases unmatched: 10. The V gene's germline CDR1 is MGHDK and CDR2 SYGVNS. The CDR3 coding sequence is TGTGCCAGCAGTGGCCAGACAGGGGGCATACGGACAGATACGCAGTATTTT. Its translation is CASSGQTGGIRTDTQYF.

The chain joins TRBV7-6 to TRBJ2-1, with D possibly TRBD2 on 5 matching bases. The CDR3 spans 13 residues. Per germline, CDR1 SGHVS and CDR2 FNYEAQ. Deletions cut 6 bases from V and 6 bases from J, with 12 bases between. CDR3 sequence (DNA): TGTGCCAGCAGTACCGCCGGGGTCAATGAGCAGTTCTTC. This translates into CASSTAGVNEQFF.

V is TRBV29-1 and J is TRBJ2-1, with D maybe TRBD2 (6 bases). This CDR3 spans 12 amino acids. The germline V gene encodes CDR1 SQVTM and CDR2 ANQGSEA. Trimming shortened V by 7 bases and J by 7 bases, and 14 bases separated the two germline ends. CDR3 residues: CSGRGGNNEQFF. CDR3 DNA sequence: TGCAGCGGCCGCGGCGGGAATAATGAGCAGTTCTTC.

In its sample, this clone was seen a few times. This chain connects TRBV27 to TRBJ2-1, with D maybe TRBD2 (6 bases). V gave up 2 bases and J gave up 4 bases, with 6 bases separating them. The CDR3 runs to 13 residues. Per the germline V gene, CDR1 is MNHEY and CDR2 is SMNVEV (reference sequence). As DNA, the CDR3 is TGTGCCAGCAGTTTAGGGACTTACAATGAGCAGTTCTTC. Protein: CASSLGTYNEQFF.

The rearrangement links TRBV9 to TRBJ1-1; a possible D gene is TRBD1 (6 bases). The CDR3 spans 13 residues. Trimming left V 0 bases short and J 8 bases short, with 11 bases between. The V gene's germline CDR1 is SGDLS and CDR2 YYNGEE. The CDR3 loop reads CASSVGVGQEAFF. DNA of the CDR3: TGTGCCAGCAGCGTAGGGGTGGGACAAGAAGCTTTCTTT.

The rearrangement uses TRBV6-5 and TRBJ2-7, with no clear D. Germline CDR1 MNHEY, CDR2 SVGAGI. V was shortened by 6 bases and J by 2 bases, with 14 bases between the two germline ends. The CDR3 sequence is 14 residues long. The CDR3 loop reads CASSSVRAPYEQYF. The CDR3 nucleotides are TGTGCCAGCAGCTCGGTTCGGGCTCCCTACGAGCAGTACTTC.

J is TRBJ2-3 and V is TRBV5-6; a weak D match, TRBD2 (6 bases). Germline CDR1 is SGHDT and CDR2 is YYEEEE. The CDR3 is 14 amino acids. V dropped 2 bases and J dropped 0 bases, with 7 bases sitting between them. CDR3 region: CASSFGTSTDTQYF. The CDR3 bases are TGTGCCAGCAGCTTTGGGACTAGCACAGATACGCAGTATTTT.

This clone was seen only a few times. The chain is built from TRBV2 and TRBJ2-5, with D possibly matching TRBD2 (6 bases). The V and J ends lost 6 bases and 4 bases respectively, with 15 bases between them. Germline V gene sequence: CDR1 SNHLY, CDR2 FYNNEI. The length of the CDR3 is 14 residues. This CDR3 is CASRGRGGAETQYF. CDR3 in DNA: TGTGCCAGCAGGGGTCGGGGAGGCGCAGAGACCCAGTACTTC.

The chain carries TRBV5-1 and TRBJ1-2; D not resolved. V was pared by 4 bases and J by 2 bases, with 9 bases between. The CDR3 has 13 residues. CDR1 is SGHRS, CDR2 YFSETQ, per germline. CDR3 loop: CASSGVTNYGYTF. CDR3 nucleotide sequence: TGCGCCAGCAGCGGGGTAACGAACTATGGCTACACCTTC.

The chain employs TRBV5-1 and TRBJ2-1; 9 nucleotides align to TRBD1. The germline V gene encodes CDR1 SGHRS and CDR2 YFSETQ. V was pared by 0 bases and J by 5 bases, with 9 bases of the junction left unmatched. The CDR3 covers 17 residues. The CDR3 nucleotides are TGCGCCAGCAGCTTGGTAGTAGGACAGGGGAGCCACAATGAGCAGTTCTTC. Amino acids: CASSLVVGQGSHNEQFF.

Concerning this clone itself: The junction does not match germline at one end; this may be a read error. The CDR3 region has the DNA TGTGCCAGCAGCCCCCCGGGACAGAGATCATACGAGCTGTACTTC. The encoded protein is CASSPPGQRSYELYF. The chain employs TRBV9 and TRBJ2-7; TRBD1 agrees at 7 bases. Germline V lookup: CDR1 SGDLS, CDR2 YYNGEE. The CDR3 has 15 residues.

This clone was seen once. The V gene is TRBV11-2, the J gene TRBJ2-5; 10 positions agree with TRBD2. The V and J ends lost 5 bases and 7 bases, in that order; junction bases with no gene match: 10. Germline V gene lookup returns CDR1 SGHAT and CDR2 FQNNGV. This CDR3 is 15 amino acids long. CDR3 coding DNA: TGTGCCAGCAGCCCTGGACTAGCGGTGGGAGGGACCCAGTACTTC. Its translation is CASSPGLAVGGTQYF.

This clone was seen a single time. This sequence joins TRBV5-6 and TRBJ2-1; D might be TRBD2 (6 bases). V lost 4 bases and J 5 bases, leaving 16 bases between the germline ends. Germline CDR1 and CDR2: SGHDT and YYEEEE. This CDR3 region has 15 residues. CDR3 sequence: CASSHGSNGDNEQFF. In DNA form, the CDR3 reads TGTGCCAGCAGCCACGGGAGTAACGGAGACAATGAGCAGTTCTTC. Combining the CDR3 with reference TRBV5-6 and TRBJ2-1 gives the whole variable domain DAGVTQSPTHLIKTRGQQVTLRCSPKSGHDTVSWYQQALGQGPQFIFQYYEEEERQRGNFPDRFSGHQFPNYSSELNVNALLLGDSALYLCASSHGSNGDNEQFFGPGTRLTVL.

The chain is built from TRBV27 and TRBJ2-7, with a tentative D call TRBD1 (5 bases). V gave up 3 bases and J gave up 1 base, with 10 bases separating them. This CDR3 is 14 amino acids long. Germline lookup yields CDR1 MNHEY and CDR2 SMNVEV (reference sequence). The CDR3 region is CASSFSGPSYEQYF. The CDR3 DNA reads as TGTGCCAGCAGTTTTTCAGGGCCATCCTACGAGCAGTACTTC.

This clone showed up just once. A read error may be the cause here, since a much bigger clone is one base away. J is TRBJ2-1 and V is TRBV9, with D perhaps TRBD1 or TRBD2 (5 bases each). This CDR3 is 15 amino acids long. The germline V gene has CDR1 SGDLS and CDR2 YYNGEE. The V gene lost 0 bases and the J gene lost 8 bases, with 15 bases spanning the gap. CDR3 nucleotides: TGTGCCAGCAGCGTAGGGGGCGGGTACGCTGATGAGCAGTTCTTC. It is translated as CASSVGGGYADEQFF.

The chain employs TRBV6-6 and TRBJ2-1; no firm D call. With 7 bases removed from V and 6 bases from J, the gap between germline ends came to 16 bases. Germline V lookup: CDR1 MNHNY, CDR2 SVGAGI (reference sequence). This CDR3 has 14 residues. In nucleotides, the CDR3 is TGTGCCAGCACCCCTGGCACTATGGGCAATGAGCAGTTCTTC. Translating gives CASTPGTMGNEQFF.

The chain uses TRBV6-6 and TRBJ1-2, with D unresolved. The length of the CDR3 is 13 residues. With 0 bases removed from V and 5 bases from J, the gap between germline ends came to 7 bases. Germline V lookup: CDR1 MNHNY, CDR2 SVGAGI (reference sequence). CDR3 nucleotides: TGTGCCAGCAGTTACTCAGGAGAATATGGCTACACCTTC. This gives the protein CASSYSGEYGYTF.